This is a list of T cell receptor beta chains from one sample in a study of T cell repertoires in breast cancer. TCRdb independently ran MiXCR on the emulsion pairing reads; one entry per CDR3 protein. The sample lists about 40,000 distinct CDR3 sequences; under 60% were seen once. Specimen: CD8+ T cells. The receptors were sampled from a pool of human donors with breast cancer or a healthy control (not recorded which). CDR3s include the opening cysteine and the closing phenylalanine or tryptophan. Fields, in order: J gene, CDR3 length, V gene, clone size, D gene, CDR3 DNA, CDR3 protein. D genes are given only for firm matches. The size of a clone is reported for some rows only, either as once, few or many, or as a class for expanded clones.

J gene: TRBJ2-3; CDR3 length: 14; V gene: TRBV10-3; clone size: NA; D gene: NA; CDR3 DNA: TGTGCCATCAGTGAGTCTCCTCTCACAGATACGCAGTATTTT; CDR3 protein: CAISESPLTDTQYF
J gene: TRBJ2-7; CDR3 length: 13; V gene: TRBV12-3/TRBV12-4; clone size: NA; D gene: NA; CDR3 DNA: TGTGCCAGCAGTCCGACTTTATCCTACGAGCAGTACTTC; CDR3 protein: CASSPTLSYEQYF
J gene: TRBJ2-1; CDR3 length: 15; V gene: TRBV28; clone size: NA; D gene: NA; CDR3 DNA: TGTGCCAGCTTCGAGGGGGGGAGGAGCCACAATGAGCAGTTCTTC; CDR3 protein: CASFEGGRSHNEQFF
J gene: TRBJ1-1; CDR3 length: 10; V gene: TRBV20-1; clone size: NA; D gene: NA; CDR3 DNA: TGCAGTGCTAGAGGTGTCGAAGCTTTCTTT; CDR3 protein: CSARGVEAFF
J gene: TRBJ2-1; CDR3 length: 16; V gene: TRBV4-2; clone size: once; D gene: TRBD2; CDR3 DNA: TGTGCCAGCAGCCAAGTAATAGCGGGGGACTACAATGAGCAGTTCTTC; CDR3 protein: CASSQVIAGDYNEQFF
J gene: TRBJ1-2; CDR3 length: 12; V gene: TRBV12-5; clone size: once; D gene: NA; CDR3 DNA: TGTGCTAGTGGTTTAGAAGGGCATGGCTACACCTTC; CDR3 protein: CASGLEGHGYTF
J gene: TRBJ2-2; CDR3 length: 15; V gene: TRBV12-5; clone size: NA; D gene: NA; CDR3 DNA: TGTGCTAGTGGCTTTGCAGTTGGGGGCACCGGGGAGCTGTTTTTT; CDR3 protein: CASGFAVGGTGELFF
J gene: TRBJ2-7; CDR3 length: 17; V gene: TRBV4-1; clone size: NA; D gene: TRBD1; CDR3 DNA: TGCGCCAGCAGCCAAGAAATCCGGACAGGCGGATCCTACGAGCAGTACTTC; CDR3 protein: CASSQEIRTGGSYEQYF
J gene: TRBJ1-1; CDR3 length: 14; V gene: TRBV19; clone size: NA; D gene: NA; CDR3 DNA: TGTGCCAGCCGCGAAGGCGATAAATACACTGAAGCTTTCTTT; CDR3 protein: CASREGDKYTEAFF
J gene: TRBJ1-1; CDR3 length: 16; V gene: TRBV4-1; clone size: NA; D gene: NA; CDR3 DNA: TGCGCCAGCAGCCAAGACGGGACGACGGTCTACACTGAAGCTTTCTTT; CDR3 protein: CASSQDGTTVYTEAFF
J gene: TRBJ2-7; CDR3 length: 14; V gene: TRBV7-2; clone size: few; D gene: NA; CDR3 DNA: TGTGCCAGCAGCTTAGGCGTTGGGGCAGACGAGCAGTACTTC; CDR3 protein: CASSLGVGADEQYF
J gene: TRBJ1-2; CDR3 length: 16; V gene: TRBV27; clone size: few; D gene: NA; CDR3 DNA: TGTGCCAGCAGTTTAAGGGCGGGGACCTTTAACTATGGCTACACCTTC; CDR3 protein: CASSLRAGTFNYGYTF
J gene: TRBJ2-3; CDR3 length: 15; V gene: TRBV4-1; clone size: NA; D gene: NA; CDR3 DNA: TGCGCCAGCAGCCAAGAGGGGCGATACACAGATACGCAGTATTTT; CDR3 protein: CASSQEGRYTDTQYF
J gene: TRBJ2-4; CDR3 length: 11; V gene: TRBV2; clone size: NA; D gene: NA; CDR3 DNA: TGTGCCAGCAGTGAGGGAAACATTCAGTACTTC; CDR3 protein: CASSEGNIQYF
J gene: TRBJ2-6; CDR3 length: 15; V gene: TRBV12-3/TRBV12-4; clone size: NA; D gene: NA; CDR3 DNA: TGTGCCAGCAGTTTCAACCTCTTTGCGGCCAACGTCCTGACTTTC; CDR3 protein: CASSFNLFAANVLTF
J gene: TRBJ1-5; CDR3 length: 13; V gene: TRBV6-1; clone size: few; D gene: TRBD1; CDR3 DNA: TGTGCCAGCATGGGGACAGCGATCAGCCCCCAGCATTTT; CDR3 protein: CASMGTAISPQHF
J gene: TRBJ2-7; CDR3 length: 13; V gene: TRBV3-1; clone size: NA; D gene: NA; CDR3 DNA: TGTGCCAGCAGCCGGGGTCCGACCTACGAGCAGTACTTC; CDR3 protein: CASSRGPTYEQYF
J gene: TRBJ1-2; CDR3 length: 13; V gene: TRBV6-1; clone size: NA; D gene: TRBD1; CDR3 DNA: TGTGCCAGCAGTGACCGGGACAGGGGAGGCTACACCTTC; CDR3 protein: CASSDRDRGGYTF
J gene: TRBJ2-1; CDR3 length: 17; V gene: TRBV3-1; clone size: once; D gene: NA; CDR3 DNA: TGTGCCAGCAGCCAAGTCGGGGCCCCGGGGGCCAATAATGAGCAGTTCTTC; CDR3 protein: CASSQVGAPGANNEQFF
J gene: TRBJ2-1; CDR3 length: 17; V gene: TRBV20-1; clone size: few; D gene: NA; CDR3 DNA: TGCAGTGCTAGAGATTCCACGACTGTAAGCTCCTACAATGAGCAGTTCTTC; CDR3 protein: CSARDSTTVSSYNEQFF
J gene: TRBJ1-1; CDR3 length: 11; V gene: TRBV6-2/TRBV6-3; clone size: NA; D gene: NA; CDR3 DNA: TGTGCCAGCAGCCGGGGGAGGGAAGCTTTCTTT; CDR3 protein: CASSRGREAFF
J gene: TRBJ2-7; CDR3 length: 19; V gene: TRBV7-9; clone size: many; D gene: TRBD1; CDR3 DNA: TGTGCCAGCAGCTCCATCTCCGGGGAGGGACAGGGGAACCCCTACGAGCAGTACTTC; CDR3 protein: CASSSISGEGQGNPYEQYF
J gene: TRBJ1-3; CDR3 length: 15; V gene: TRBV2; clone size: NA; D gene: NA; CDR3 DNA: TGTGCCAGCAGTGATTGGGGCATCTCTGGAAACACCATATATTTT; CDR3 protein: CASSDWGISGNTIYF
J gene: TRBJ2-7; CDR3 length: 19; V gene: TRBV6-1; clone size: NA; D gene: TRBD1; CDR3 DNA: TGTGCCAGCAGTCAATTCCCGGGGCAGGGGGCTACTTGGAACTACGAGCAGTACTTC; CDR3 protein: CASSQFPGQGATWNYEQYF
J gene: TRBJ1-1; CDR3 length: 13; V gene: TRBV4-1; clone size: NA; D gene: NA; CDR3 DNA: TGCGCCAGCAGCCAGAAGGAAAACACTGAAGCTTTCTTT; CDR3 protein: CASSQKENTEAFF
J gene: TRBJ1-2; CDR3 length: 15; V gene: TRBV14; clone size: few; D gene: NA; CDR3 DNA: TGTGCCAGCAGCCCTACAGGTCGAAGGAACTATGGCTACACCTTC; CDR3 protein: CASSPTGRRNYGYTF
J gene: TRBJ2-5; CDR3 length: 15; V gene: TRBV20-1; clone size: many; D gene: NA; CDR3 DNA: TGCAGTGCTAGAGCCTATCAGCAGGAGCGGGAGACCCAGTACTTC; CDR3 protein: CSARAYQQERETQYF
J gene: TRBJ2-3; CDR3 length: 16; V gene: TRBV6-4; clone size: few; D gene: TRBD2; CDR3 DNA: TGTGCCAGCAGTGAGGGACTAGCGGGGGGCACAGATACGCAGTATTTT; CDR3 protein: CASSEGLAGGTDTQYF
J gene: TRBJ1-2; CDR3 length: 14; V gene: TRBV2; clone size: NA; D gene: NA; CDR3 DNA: TGTGCCAGCAGGGGACGGGACGGCGACTATGGCTACACCTTC; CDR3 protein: CASRGRDGDYGYTF
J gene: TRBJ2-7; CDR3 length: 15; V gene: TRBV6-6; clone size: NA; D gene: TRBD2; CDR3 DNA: TGTGCCAGCAGTTACTCATCTAGCGGGGGCTACGAGCAGTACTTC; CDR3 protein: CASSYSSSGGYEQYF
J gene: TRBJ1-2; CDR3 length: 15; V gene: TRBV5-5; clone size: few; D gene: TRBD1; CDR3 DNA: TGTGCCAGCAGCGCCCGGACAGGGGAAGACTATGGCTACACCTTC; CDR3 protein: CASSARTGEDYGYTF
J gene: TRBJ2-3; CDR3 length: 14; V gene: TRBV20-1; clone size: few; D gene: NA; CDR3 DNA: TGCAGTGCTCAGGACAGCCATAGCACAGATACGCAGTATTTT; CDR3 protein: CSAQDSHSTDTQYF
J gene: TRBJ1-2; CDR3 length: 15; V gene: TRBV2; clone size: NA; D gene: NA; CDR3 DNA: TGTGCCAGCAGTGAATTTGTAGGAGGTCCGGGGGGCTACACCTTC; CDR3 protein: CASSEFVGGPGGYTF
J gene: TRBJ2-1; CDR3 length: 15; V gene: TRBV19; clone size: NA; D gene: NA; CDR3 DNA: TGTGCCAGTAGTCCCAGCGTCCTAGGGGTCAATGAGCAGTTCTTC; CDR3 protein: CASSPSVLGVNEQFF
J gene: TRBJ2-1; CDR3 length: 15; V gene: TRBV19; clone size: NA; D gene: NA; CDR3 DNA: TGTGCCAGTACCGTCGGCCTGGGCTCCTACAATGAGCAGTTCTTC; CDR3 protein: CASTVGLGSYNEQFF
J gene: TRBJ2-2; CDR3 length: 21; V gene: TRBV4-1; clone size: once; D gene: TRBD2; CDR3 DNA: TGCGCCAGCAGCCAAGATCCACCCTCCCCTAGCGGGAGAACCAACACCGGGGAGCTGTTTTTT; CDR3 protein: CASSQDPPSPSGRTNTGELFF